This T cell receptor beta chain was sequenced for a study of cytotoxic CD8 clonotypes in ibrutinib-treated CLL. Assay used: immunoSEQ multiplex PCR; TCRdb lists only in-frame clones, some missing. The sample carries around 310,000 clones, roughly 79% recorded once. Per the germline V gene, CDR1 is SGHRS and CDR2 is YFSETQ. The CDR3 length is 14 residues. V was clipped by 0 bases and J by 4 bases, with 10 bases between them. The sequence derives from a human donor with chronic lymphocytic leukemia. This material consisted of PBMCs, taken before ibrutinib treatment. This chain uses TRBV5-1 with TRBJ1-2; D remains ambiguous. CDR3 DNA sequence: TGCGCCAGCAGCTTGGAAGGGATGGGCTATGGCTACACCTTC. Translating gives CASSLEGMGYGYTF.